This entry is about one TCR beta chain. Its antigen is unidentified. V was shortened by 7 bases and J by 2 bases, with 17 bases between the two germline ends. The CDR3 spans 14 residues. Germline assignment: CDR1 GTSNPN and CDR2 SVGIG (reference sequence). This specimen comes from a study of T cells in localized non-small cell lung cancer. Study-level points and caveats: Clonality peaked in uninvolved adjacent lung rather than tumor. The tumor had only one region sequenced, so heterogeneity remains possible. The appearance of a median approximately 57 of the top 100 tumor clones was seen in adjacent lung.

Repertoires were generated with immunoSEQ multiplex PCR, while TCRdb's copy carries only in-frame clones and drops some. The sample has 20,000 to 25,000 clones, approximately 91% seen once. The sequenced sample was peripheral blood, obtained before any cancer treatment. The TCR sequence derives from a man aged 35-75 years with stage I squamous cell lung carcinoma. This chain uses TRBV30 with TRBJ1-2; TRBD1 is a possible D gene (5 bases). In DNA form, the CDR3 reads TGTGCCTCCTACCTCGGGACGGAGAACTATGGCTACACCTTC. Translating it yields CASYLGTENYGYTF.